This entry is about one TCR beta chain. Unmatched junction bases numbered 2, after V lost 1 base and J lost 4 bases. The CDR3 runs to 15 residues. Germline values: CDR1 SGHVS, CDR2 FNYEAQ. The sample is drawn from a study of blood T cell repertoires in COVID-19. Assay: immunoSEQ multiplex PCR; the TCRdb copy retains only in-frame clones and omits some. The sample includes roughly 430,000 clones, 88% of them seen just once. The chain employs TRBV7-6 and TRBJ2-2; 8 bases match TRBD2. The TCR sequence derives from a woman aged 35 to 49 with acute COVID-19. Specimen: PBMCs or T cells enriched from blood (not recorded which). CDR3 DNA sequence: TGTGCCAGCAGCTTAGTGCGGGGGGCCACCGGGGAGCTGTTTTTT. It translates to CASSLVRGATGELFF.